This TCR beta chain appears in the sequencing data of a study of OX40 agonist ivuxolimab in advanced cancers. The overall study: Ivuxolimab, which is an agonistic anti-OX40 (CD134) antibody, was administered to the patients. Every 2 weeks, patients got intravenous ivuxolimab at one of six dose levels (0.01-10 mg/kg).

A word on this clone: As yet, its antigen is unknown.

Germline values: CDR1 MNHEY, CDR2 SMNVEV (reference sequence). CDR3 size: 13 residues. Trimming pared 2 bases from V and 1 base from J, leaving 6 bases between. Overall study findings and caveats: The mean number of expanded clones was higher in CD8+ T cells than in CD4+. No determination was made of the antigen specificity of the expanded peripheral T cells.

Only in-frame clones appear in the TCRdb table, and some are missing; sequencing was by immunoSEQ multiplex PCR. The sample holds some 50,000 clones, around 89% seen once. The sequence was obtained from an adult with an advanced solid tumor such as melanoma, head and neck, liver or kidney cancer. The sequencing here drew on CD4+ or CD8+ T cells sorted from blood, taken in a trial of the OX40 agonist ivuxolimab. The chain links TRBV27 to TRBJ2-7; D remains unclear. The CDR3 nucleotides are TGTGCCAGCAGTTTAGGACGGTCCTACGAGCAGTACTTC. It encodes CASSLGRSYEQYF.